This record covers a single T cell receptor (beta chain). Per the study methods: It was from reference gene primer amplification that nucleated cell counts were estimated. Sequenced by immunoSEQ multiplex PCR; TCRdb stores in-frame clones only, minus some. V and J calls plus clone size are reproduced from that table; the DNA served to infer D and trimming. This sample has roughly 250,000 clones, with under 85% found just once. The Seattle patients, enrolled during active infection, were followed longitudinally. The germline V gene has CDR1 MRHNA and CDR2 SNTAGT. Trimming stripped 2 bases from V and 0 bases from J, with 7 bases between. The CDR3 length is 14 residues. These data belong to a study of blood T cell repertoires in COVID-19.

The V call is TRBV6-4, the J call TRBJ1-2, with D unresolved. The source of this sequence is a human donor with COVID-19, enrolled during active disease. The donor label of this sample is uncertain. Sequencing was done on a sample of peripheral blood. For the CDR3, the DNA is TGTGCCAGCAGTGACCGACGGGCTAACTATGGCTACACCTTC. This codes for CASSDRRANYGYTF.